Given below is one T cell receptor (beta chain) in context. Its antigen remains unidentified. Use of 60 Vbeta and 13 Jbeta primers characterized the PCR. Measured with immunoSEQ multiplex PCR; TCRdb has only the in-frame clones, and not every one. Of under 200,000 clones listed, 80% are singletons. This sample was included in a study of cytomegalovirus exposure and HLA in healthy donors. Study-wide results and caveats: Evidence from a later analysis indicated that most CMV-associated TCR beta chains looked HLA-restricted.

V lost 4 bases, J lost 4 bases, and 1 base stayed unmatched. CDR1 and CDR2 (germline): SGHTA, FQGNSA. The CDR3 extends over 14 amino acids. The sample consisted of PBMCs. V gene TRBV7-2 combines with J gene TRBJ2-5; TRBD2 matches at 12 bases. The sequence came from a man younger than 40 in good health and CMV-seronegative. CDR3 region: CASSWTSGIETQYF. Written as DNA, the CDR3 is TGTGCCAGCAGCTGGACTAGCGGGATAGAGACCCAGTACTTC.